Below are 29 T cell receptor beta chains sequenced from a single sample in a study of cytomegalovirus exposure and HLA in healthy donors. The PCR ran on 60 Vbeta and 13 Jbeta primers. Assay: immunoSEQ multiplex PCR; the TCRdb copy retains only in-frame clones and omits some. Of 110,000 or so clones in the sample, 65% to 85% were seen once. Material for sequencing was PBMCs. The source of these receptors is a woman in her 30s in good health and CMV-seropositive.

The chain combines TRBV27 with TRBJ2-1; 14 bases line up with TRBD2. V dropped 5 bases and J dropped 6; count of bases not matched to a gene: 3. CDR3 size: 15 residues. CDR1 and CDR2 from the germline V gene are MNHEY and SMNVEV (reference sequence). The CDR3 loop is CASSSGTSGSNEQFF. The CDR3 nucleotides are TGTGCCAGCAGTAGTGGGACTAGCGGGAGCAATGAGCAGTTCTTC.

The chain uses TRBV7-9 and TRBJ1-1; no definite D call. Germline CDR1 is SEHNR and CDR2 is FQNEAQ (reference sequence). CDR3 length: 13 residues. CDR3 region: CSCRTGSNTEAFF. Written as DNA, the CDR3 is TGTTCCTGCCGAACGGGTTCGAACACTGAAGCTTTCTTT.

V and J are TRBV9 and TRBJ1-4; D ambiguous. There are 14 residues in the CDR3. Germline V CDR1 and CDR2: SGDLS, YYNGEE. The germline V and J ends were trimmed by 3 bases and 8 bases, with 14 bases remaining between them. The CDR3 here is CASSGGGSREKLFF. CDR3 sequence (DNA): TGTGCCAGCAGCGGGGGAGGGTCGCGGGAAAAACTGTTTTTT.

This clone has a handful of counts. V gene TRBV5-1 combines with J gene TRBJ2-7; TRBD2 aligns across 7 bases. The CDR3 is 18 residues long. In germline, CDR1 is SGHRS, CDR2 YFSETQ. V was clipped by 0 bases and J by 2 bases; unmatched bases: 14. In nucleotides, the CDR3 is TGCGCCAGCAGCTTGGAGCCCCAGGTTAGCGGGCAAACCTACGAGCAGTACTTC. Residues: CASSLEPQVSGQTYEQYF.

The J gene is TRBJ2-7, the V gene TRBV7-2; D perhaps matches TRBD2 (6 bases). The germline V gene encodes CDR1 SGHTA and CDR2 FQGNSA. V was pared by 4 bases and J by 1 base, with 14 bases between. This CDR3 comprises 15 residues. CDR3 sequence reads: CASSSDYIISYEQYF. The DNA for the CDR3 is TGTGCCAGCAGCTCGGACTACATCATATCCTACGAGCAGTACTTC.

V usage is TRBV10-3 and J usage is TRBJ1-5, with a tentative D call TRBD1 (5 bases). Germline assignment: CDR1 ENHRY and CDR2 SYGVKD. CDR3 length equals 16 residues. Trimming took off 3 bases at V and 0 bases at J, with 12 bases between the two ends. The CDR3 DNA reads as TGTGCCATCAGTGAATCGGGCAGGGTTAGCAATCAGCCCCAGCATTTT. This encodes CAISESGRVSNQPQHF.

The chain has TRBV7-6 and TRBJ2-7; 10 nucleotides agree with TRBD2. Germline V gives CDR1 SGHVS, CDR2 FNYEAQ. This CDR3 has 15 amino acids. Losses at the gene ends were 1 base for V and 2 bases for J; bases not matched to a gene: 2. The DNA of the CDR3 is TGTGCCAGCAGCTTAGATACTAGCGGGACCTACGAGCAGTACTTC. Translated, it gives CASSLDTSGTYEQYF.

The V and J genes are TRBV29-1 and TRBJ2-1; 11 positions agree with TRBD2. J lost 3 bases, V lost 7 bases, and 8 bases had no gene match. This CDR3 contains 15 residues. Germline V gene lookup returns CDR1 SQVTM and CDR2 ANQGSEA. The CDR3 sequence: CSAGGGTSGYNEQFF. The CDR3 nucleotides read TGCAGCGCCGGGGGGGGGACTAGCGGCTACAATGAGCAGTTCTTC.

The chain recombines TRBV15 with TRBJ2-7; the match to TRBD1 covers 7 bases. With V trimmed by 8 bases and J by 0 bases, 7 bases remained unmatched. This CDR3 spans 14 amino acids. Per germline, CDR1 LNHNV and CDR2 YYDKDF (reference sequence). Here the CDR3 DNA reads TGTGCCACCCGACCGACAGGGTCCTCCTACGAGCAGTACTTC. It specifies CATRPTGSSYEQYF.

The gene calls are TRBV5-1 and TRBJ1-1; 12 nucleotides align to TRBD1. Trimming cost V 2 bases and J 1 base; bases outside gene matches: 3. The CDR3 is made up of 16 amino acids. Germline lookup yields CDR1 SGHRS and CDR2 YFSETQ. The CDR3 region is CASSLGTGGWNTEAFF. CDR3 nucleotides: TGCGCCAGCAGCTTAGGGACAGGGGGCTGGAACACTGAAGCTTTCTTT.

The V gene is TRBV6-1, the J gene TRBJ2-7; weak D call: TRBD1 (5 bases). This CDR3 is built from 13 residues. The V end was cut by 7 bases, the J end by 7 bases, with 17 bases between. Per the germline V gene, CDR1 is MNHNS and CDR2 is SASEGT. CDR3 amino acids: CASMVSGLGEQYF. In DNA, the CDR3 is TGTGCCAGCATGGTATCAGGGTTAGGAGAGCAGTACTTC.

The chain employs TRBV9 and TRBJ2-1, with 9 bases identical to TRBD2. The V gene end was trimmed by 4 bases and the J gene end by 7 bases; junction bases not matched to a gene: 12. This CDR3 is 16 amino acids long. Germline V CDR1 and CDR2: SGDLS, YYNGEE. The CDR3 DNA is TGTGCCAGCAGCCCCCGGGGTAGCGGGAGAGGTAATGAGCAGTTCTTC. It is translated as CASSPRGSGRGNEQFF.

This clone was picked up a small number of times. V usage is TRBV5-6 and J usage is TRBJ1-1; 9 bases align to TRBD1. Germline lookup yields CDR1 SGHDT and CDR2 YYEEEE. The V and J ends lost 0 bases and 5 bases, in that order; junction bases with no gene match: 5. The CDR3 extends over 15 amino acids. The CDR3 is CASSLGWTGVTEAFF. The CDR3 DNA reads TGTGCCAGCAGCTTGGGGTGGACAGGGGTGACTGAAGCTTTCTTT.

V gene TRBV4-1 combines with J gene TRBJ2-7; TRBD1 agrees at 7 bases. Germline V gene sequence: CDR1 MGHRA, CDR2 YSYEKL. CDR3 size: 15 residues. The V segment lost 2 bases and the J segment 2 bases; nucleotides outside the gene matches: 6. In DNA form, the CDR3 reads TGCGCCAGCAGCCAACCGGGACAGCGAGCCTACGAGCAGTACTTC. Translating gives CASSQPGQRAYEQYF.

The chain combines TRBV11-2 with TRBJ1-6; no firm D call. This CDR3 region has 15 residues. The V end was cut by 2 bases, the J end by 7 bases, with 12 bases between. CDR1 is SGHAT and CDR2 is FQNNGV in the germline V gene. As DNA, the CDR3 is TGTGCCAGCAGCTTATACGGGGTGAACAATTCACCCCTCCACTTT. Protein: CASSLYGVNNSPLHF.

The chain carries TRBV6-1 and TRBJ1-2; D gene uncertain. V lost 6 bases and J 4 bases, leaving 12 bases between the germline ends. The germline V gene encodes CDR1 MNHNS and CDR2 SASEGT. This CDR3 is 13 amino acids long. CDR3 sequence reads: CASREGAVYGYTF. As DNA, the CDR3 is TGTGCCAGCAGGGAGGGAGCTGTCTATGGCTACACCTTC.

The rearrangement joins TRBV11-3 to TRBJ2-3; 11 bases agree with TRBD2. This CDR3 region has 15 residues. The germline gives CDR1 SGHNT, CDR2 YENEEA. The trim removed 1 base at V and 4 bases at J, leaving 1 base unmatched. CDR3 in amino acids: CASSLASGGPDTQYF. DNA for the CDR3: TGTGCCAGCAGCTTAGCTAGCGGGGGGCCAGATACGCAGTATTTT. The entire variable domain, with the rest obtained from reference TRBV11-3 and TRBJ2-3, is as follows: EAGVVQSPRYKIIEKKQPVAFWCNPISGHNTLYWYLQNLGQGPELLIRYENEEAVDDSQLPKDRFSAERLKGVDSTLKIQPAELGDSAVYLCASSLASGGPDTQYFGPGTRLTVL.

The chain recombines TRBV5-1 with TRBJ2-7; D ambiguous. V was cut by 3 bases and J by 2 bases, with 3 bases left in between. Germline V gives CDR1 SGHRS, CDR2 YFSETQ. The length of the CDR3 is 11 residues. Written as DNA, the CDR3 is TGCGCCAGCAGCTCTACCTACGAGCAGTACTTC. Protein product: CASSSTYEQYF.

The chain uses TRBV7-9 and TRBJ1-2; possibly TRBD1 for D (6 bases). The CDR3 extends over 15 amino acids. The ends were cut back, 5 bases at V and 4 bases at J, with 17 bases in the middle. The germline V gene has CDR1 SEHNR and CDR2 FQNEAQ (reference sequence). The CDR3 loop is CASSPRQEITYGYTF. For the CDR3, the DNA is TGTGCCAGCAGCCCCCGACAGGAGATCACCTATGGCTACACCTTC.

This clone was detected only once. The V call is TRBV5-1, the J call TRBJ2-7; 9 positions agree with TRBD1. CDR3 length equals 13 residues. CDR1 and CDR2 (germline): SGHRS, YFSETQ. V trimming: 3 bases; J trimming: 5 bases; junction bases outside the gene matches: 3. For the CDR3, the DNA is TGCGCCAGCAGCTGGGGACAGGGAAACGAGCAGTACTTC. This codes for CASSWGQGNEQYF.

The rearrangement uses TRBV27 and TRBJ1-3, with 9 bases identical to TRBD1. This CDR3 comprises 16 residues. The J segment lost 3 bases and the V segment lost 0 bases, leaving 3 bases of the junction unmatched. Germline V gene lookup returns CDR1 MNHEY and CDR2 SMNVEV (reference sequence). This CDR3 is CASSLSGQGNGNTIYF. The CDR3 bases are TGTGCCAGCAGTTTATCCGGACAGGGGAATGGAAACACCATATATTTT.

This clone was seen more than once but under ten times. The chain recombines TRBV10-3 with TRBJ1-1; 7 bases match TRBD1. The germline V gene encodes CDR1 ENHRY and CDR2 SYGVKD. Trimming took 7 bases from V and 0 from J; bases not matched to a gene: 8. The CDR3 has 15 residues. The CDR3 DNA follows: TGTGCCATCAAGAGGGGGCATGAGGTGAACACTGAAGCTTTCTTT. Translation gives CAIKRGHEVNTEAFF.

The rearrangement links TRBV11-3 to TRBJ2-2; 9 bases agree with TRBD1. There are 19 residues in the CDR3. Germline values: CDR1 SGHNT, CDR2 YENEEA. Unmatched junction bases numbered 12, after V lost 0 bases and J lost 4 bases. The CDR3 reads CASSLDPGDRVIFTGELFF. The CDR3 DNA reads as TGTGCCAGCAGCTTAGATCCAGGGGACAGGGTCATCTTCACCGGGGAGCTGTTTTTT.

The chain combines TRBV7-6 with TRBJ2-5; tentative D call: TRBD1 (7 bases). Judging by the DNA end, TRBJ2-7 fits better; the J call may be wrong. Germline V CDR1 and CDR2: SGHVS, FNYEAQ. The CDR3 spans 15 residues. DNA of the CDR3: TGTGCCAGCAGCCGCCGTGGCAGGGGGGAATACGAGCAGTACTTC. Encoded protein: CASSRRGRGEYEQYF.

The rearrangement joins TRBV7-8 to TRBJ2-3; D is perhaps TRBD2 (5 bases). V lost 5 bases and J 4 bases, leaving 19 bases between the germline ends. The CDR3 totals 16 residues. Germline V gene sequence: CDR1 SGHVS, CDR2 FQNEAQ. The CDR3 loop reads CASSLKRVNRADTQYF. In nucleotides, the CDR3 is TGTGCCAGCAGCCTTAAGAGGGTAAATCGGGCAGATACGCAGTATTTT.

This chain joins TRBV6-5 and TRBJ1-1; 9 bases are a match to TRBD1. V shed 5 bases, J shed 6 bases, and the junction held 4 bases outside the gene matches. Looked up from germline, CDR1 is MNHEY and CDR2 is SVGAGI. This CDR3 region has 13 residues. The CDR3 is CASSTWTGAEAFF. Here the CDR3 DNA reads TGTGCCAGCAGTACCTGGACAGGGGCTGAAGCTTTCTTT.

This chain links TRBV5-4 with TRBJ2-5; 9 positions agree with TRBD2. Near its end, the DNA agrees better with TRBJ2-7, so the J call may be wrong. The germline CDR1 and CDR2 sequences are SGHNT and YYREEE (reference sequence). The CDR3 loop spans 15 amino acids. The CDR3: CASSPSGGQYYEQYF. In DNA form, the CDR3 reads TGTGCCAGCAGCCCGAGCGGGGGGCAGTACTACGAGCAGTACTTC.

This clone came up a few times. For the CDR3, the DNA is TGTGCCAGCAGTGACAGGGTGGGGGGCACCGGGGAGCTGTTTTTT. Protein: CASSDRVGGTGELFF. The rearrangement links TRBV6-1 to TRBJ2-2; tentatively, D is TRBD2 (6 bases). This CDR3 spans 15 amino acids. Trimming pared 3 bases from V and 4 bases from J, leaving 12 bases between. Germline CDR1 MNHNS, CDR2 SASEGT.

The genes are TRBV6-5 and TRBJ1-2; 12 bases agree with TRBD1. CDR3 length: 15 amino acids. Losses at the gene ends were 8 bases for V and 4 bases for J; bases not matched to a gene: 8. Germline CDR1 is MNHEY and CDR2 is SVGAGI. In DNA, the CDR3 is TGTGCCAGCCGGGACAGGGGGCTTTATGCCTATGGCTACACCTTC. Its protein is CASRDRGLYAYGYTF.